The sequence of this TCR beta chain was determined in a study of T cells in Graves' hyperthyroidism and ophthalmopathy. Overall study results and limits: Researchers found most expanded thyroid clonotypes above 0.001 in blood as well.

CDR3 length equals 18 residues. Germline CDR1 reads MDHEN; CDR2 reads SYDVKM. J gave up 6 bases and V 2 bases, and 12 bases lay outside the gene matches. This clonotype was observed many times. Antigen unknown. Researchers took RNA transcripts and amplified the TCR beta CDR3 regions from them. During a first-round RT-PCR of the TCR CDR3, the HTBI primer set was used. TCRdb ran MiXCR on the multiplex PCR reads and lists one entry per CDR3 protein. The sample lists 600,000 to 650,000 distinct CDR3 sequences; about 17% were seen once. The TCR sequence derives from a woman aged 25 to 45 with Graves' hyperthyroidism. Sequenced sample: blood. This rearrangement joins TRBV28 to TRBJ2-2; TRBD2 matches at 10 bases. CDR3 DNA: TGTGCCAGCAGTTTACCCAAGGGACTAGCGAGATATCCCGGGGAGCTGTTTTTT. Translation: CASSLPKGLARYPGELFF.